The 28 T cell receptor beta chains below were found in one sample sequenced in a study of regulatory T cells in long-lasting Graves disease. Arm-PCR of CDR3 regions and iRepertoire HTBI primers were used to build TCR beta libraries. MiXCR, applied by TCRdb to the multiplex PCR reads, yields one record per CDR3 protein. The data contain some 460,000 distinct CDR3 sequences, roughly 17% of them singletons. The time point: newly diagnosed GD, antithyroid drugs for less than 3 months. From RNA extracted from PBMCs, the TCR library was made. Another study also made use of these data, one on T cells in Graves' hyperthyroidism and ophthalmopathy.

The sequences come from peripheral blood mononuclear cells (PBMCs), collected at new diagnosis, from a patient treated with antithyroid drugs. Receptors were obtained from a man between 40 and 49 years old with Graves disease.

About this clonotype: The junction differs from germline at one of its ends, possibly a read error. The chain uses TRBV12-3 or TRBV12-4 and TRBJ2-6, with D perhaps TRBD1 (5 bases). The CDR3 length is 13 residues. The chain's CDR3 is CASSFPGANVPTF. In DNA form, the CDR3 reads TGTGCCAGCAGTTTTCCTGGGGCCAACGTCCCGACTTTC.

Turning to this clonotype: With a much larger clone just one base away, this may be a read error. The chain carries TRBV20-1 and TRBJ2-3; possibly TRBD2 for D (6 bases). The end of the DNA aligns better with TRBJ2-7, so the J call may be wrong. CDR1 and CDR2 from the germline V gene are DFQATT and SNEGSKA (reference sequence). The CDR3 spans 12 residues. The DNA of the CDR3 is TGCAGTGCGTCGCGGGGCCCGTACGAGCAGTACTTC. Translated: CSASRGPYEQYF.

Ten or more counts support this clonotype. The chain recombines TRBV6-5 with TRBJ2-2, with a weak D call TRBD1 (5 bases). The CDR3 is 17 residues long. Trimming removed 0 bases at V and 6 bases at J, with 17 bases between. Germline-derived CDR1 and CDR2 are MNHEY and SVGAGI. CDR3 loop: CASSYSKFGAPAGELFF. DNA of the CDR3: TGTGCCAGCAGTTACTCGAAATTTGGGGCGCCTGCCGGGGAGCTGTTTTTT.

In its sample, this clonotype was seen a few times. The rearrangement uses TRBV6-2 or TRBV6-3 and TRBJ2-5; D gene ambiguous. The CDR3 totals 13 residues. V lost 2 bases and J lost 0, with 4 bases in between. Germline V lookup: CDR1 MNHEY, CDR2 SVGEGT. CDR3 nucleotides: TGTGCCAGCAGTTACGTCAACCAAGAGACCCAGTACTTC. This sequence encodes CASSYVNQETQYF.

This clonotype was seen more than once but under ten times. The chain carries TRBV19 and TRBJ2-3; the D gene is possibly TRBD2 (5 bases). Gene TRBJ2-5 matches the end of the DNA better, so the J call may be wrong. The CDR3 extends over 13 amino acids. Germline V gene data show CDR1 as LNHDA and CDR2 as SQIVND (reference sequence). The chain's CDR3 is CASSENFWESQYF. In nucleotides, the CDR3 is TGTGCCAGTAGTGAGAATTTTTGGGAGTCCCAGTACTTC.

This clonotype came up a few times. The CDR3 coding sequence is TGTGCCAGCAGTTACATCCAGGGTGTAACCCAGTACTTC. Protein sequence: CASSYIQGVTQYF. The genes are TRBV6-5 and TRBJ2-5; tentative D call: TRBD1 (5 bases). This CDR3 has 13 residues. V shed 2 bases and J shed 8 bases, with 12 bases lying between them. CDR1 and CDR2 (germline): MNHEY, SVGAGI.

This clonotype was detected ten times or more. The chain carries TRBV3-1 and TRBJ2-5; 9 bases are shared with TRBD2. J gave up 3 bases and V 4 bases, and 3 bases lay outside the gene matches. Germline values: CDR1 LGHDT, CDR2 YNNKEL (reference sequence). The CDR3 covers 14 residues. Written as DNA, the CDR3 is TGTGCCAGCAGCCCCTTAGCGGGAGAAGAGACCCAGTACTTC. Its translation: CASSPLAGEETQYF.

This clonotype was observed at least ten times. J is TRBJ2-2 and V is TRBV28; D remains unclear. V was cut by 1 base and J by 7 bases, with 4 bases left in between. The CDR3 length is 12 residues. Germline-derived CDR1 and CDR2 are MDHEN and SYDVKM. CDR3: CASSLFYGELFF. CDR3 bases: TGTGCCAGCAGTTTATTCTACGGGGAGCTGTTTTTT.

The chain couples TRBV20-1 to TRBJ2-7, with TRBD2 matching over 9 bases. Looked up from germline, CDR1 is DFQATT and CDR2 is SNEGSKA (reference sequence). Germline trimming cut 0 bases from V and 5 bases from J; bases unmatched to any gene: 8. The CDR3 is made up of 15 amino acids. CDR3 in amino acids: CSARDPAGGPDEQYF. The DNA of the CDR3 is TGCAGTGCTAGAGATCCGGCGGGAGGGCCTGACGAGCAGTACTTC.

At least ten counts were recorded for this clonotype. The J gene is TRBJ1-1, the V gene TRBV11-3; D unresolved. Trimming pared 5 bases from V and 1 base from J, leaving 14 bases between. The CDR3 covers 15 residues. CDR1 and CDR2 from the germline V gene are SGHNT and YENEEA. CDR3 in amino acids: CASSPTGLENTEAFF. CDR3 in DNA: TGTGCCAGCAGCCCAACCGGACTGGAGAACACTGAAGCTTTCTTT. Full variable domain (outside the CDR3, taken from reference TRBV11-3 and TRBJ1-1): EAGVVQSPRYKIIEKKQPVAFWCNPISGHNTLYWYLQNLGQGPELLIRYENEEAVDDSQLPKDRFSAERLKGVDSTLKIQPAELGDSAVYLCASSPTGLENTEAFFGQGTRLTVV.

The J gene is TRBJ2-7, the V gene TRBV30, with D perhaps assigned TRBD1 or TRBD2 (5 bases each). There are 13 residues in the CDR3. Germline values: CDR1 GTSNPN, CDR2 SVGIG (reference sequence). V lost 8 bases and J 5 bases, leaving 19 bases between the germline ends. The CDR3 bases are TGTGCCCGATCGGGGACCCCCCCCGACGAGCAGTACTTC. Translating gives CARSGTPPDEQYF.

This clonotype was counted at least ten times. CDR3 sequence (DNA): TGTGCCAGCAGTGACGCTGCAGGGGTAGGAGAGACCCAGTACTTC. Residues: CASSDAAGVGETQYF. This rearrangement joins TRBV2 to TRBJ2-5; D perhaps matches TRBD1 (6 bases). CDR1 and CDR2 (germline): SNHLY, FYNNEI. V was shortened by 3 bases and J by 4 bases, with 15 bases between the two germline ends. The CDR3 loop spans 15 amino acids. The complete variable domain, with remaining parts taken from reference TRBV2 and TRBJ2-5, reads EPEVTQTPSHQVTQMGQEVILRCVPISNHLYFYWYRQILGQKVEFLVSFYNNEISEKSEIFDDQFSVERPDGSNFTLKIRSTKLEDSAMYFCASSDAAGVGETQYFGPGTRLLVL.

This clonotype was recorded at least ten times. The V and J genes are TRBV7-9 and TRBJ1-1; no firm D call. The germline V gene encodes CDR1 SEHNR and CDR2 FQNEAQ (reference sequence). CDR3 length: 14 amino acids. V was clipped by 1 base and J by 1 base, with 7 bases between them. This chain's CDR3 is CASSLGNPNTEAFF. CDR3 bases: TGTGCCAGCAGCTTAGGGAATCCGAACACTGAAGCTTTCTTT. Full variable domain (outside the CDR3, taken from reference TRBV7-9 and TRBJ1-1): DTGVSQNPRHKITKRGQNVTFRCDPISEHNRLYWYRQTLGQGPEFLTYFQNEAQLEKSRLLSDRFSAERPKGSFSTLEIQRTEQGDSAMYLCASSLGNPNTEAFFGQGTRLTVV.

This clonotype was seen ten or more times. The chain is built from TRBV2 and TRBJ2-5, with 8 bases lining up with TRBD1. The V segment lost 3 bases and the J segment 7 bases; nucleotides outside the gene matches: 4. CDR1 and CDR2 from the germline V gene are SNHLY and FYNNEI. The CDR3 extends over 13 amino acids. CDR3 DNA: TGTGCCAGCAGTGAGACAGGGACAGGGACCCAGTACTTC. It translates to CASSETGTGTQYF.

This sequence joins TRBV6-5 and TRBJ2-1, with TRBD2 matching 9 bases. The CDR3 is made up of 15 amino acids. Germline-derived CDR1 and CDR2 are MNHEY and SVGAGI. With V trimmed by 2 bases and J by 2 bases, 1 base remained unmatched. The CDR3 protein is CASSYGGRAYNEQFF. The CDR3 nucleotides read TGTGCCAGCAGTTACGGCGGGAGGGCCTACAATGAGCAGTTCTTC.

This clonotype has more than one count but fewer than ten. The V call is TRBV4-1, the J call TRBJ1-2; tentatively, D is TRBD1 (6 bases). The CDR3 has 16 residues. With 0 bases removed from V and 8 bases from J, the gap between germline ends came to 19 bases. Germline lookup yields CDR1 MGHRA and CDR2 YSYEKL. The CDR3 DNA follows: TGCGCCAGCAGCCAAGATGGGGGGCATTTCGGACGGGGCTACACCTTC. Encoded protein: CASSQDGGHFGRGYTF.

Ten or more counts support this clonotype. The chain is built from TRBV6-1 and TRBJ2-1, with TRBD2 identical over 9 bases. Trimming cost V 6 bases and J 2 bases; bases outside gene matches: 5. Per germline, CDR1 MNHNS and CDR2 SASEGT. The CDR3 contains 15 residues. The CDR3 is CASRPIAGAYNEQFF. The CDR3 DNA is TGTGCCAGCAGACCAATAGCGGGAGCCTACAATGAGCAGTTCTTC.

There are many counts of this clonotype. J is TRBJ2-1 and V is TRBV20-1; perhaps TRBD1 as D (5 bases). Germline assignment: CDR1 DFQATT and CDR2 SNEGSKA (reference sequence). The CDR3 is made up of 15 amino acids. The ends were cut back, 0 bases at V and 0 bases at J, with 9 bases in the middle. CDR3 loop: CSAREGASSYNEQFF. CDR3 in DNA: TGCAGTGCTAGAGAAGGGGCTAGCTCCTACAATGAGCAGTTCTTC.

There are a few counts of this clonotype. The chain joins TRBV12-3 or TRBV12-4 to TRBJ2-6; 11 bases are a match to TRBD2. V shed 6 bases and J 0 bases; nucleotides not matched to a gene: 4. The CDR3 has 17 residues. The CDR3 reads CASSETSGDSGANVLTF. The CDR3 DNA sequence: TGTGCCAGCAGCGAGACTAGCGGGGACTCTGGGGCCAACGTCCTGACTTTC.

This clonotype appeared many times. J is TRBJ2-1 and V is TRBV30; D is unresolved. Trimming shortened V by 1 base and J by 5 bases, and 3 bases separated the two germline ends. The CDR3 loop spans 11 amino acids. Germline V gene sequence: CDR1 GTSNPN, CDR2 SVGIG (reference sequence). The CDR3 nucleotides read TGTGCCTGGAGTGCCAACAATGAGCAGTTCTTC. Its protein product is CAWSANNEQFF.

The chain carries TRBV28 and TRBJ1-1, with D perhaps matching TRBD1 (5 bases). Per the germline V gene, CDR1 is MDHEN and CDR2 is SYDVKM. Trimming removed 6 bases from V and 0 bases from J, with 14 bases in between. The CDR3 runs 15 residues. In DNA, the CDR3 is TGTGCCAGCAGCTGGGGGGGACTCATGAACACTGAAGCTTTCTTT. It specifies CASSWGGLMNTEAFF.

This clonotype was detected many times. The chain links TRBV20-1 to TRBJ2-3; 8 nucleotides line up with TRBD2. The CDR3 length is 15 residues. CDR1 and CDR2 (germline): DFQATT, SNEGSKA (reference sequence). The V segment lost 6 bases and the J segment 2 bases; nucleotides outside the gene matches: 10. Here the CDR3 DNA reads TGCAGTGCGAATGGGAAAGCGGGAGTCACAGATACGCAGTATTTT. Amino acid sequence: CSANGKAGVTDTQYF.

This clonotype was counted only a few times. The rearrangement links TRBV9 to TRBJ2-6; D ambiguous. The CDR3 runs 14 residues. The V and J ends lost 0 bases and 4 bases respectively, with 5 bases between them. The germline V gene encodes CDR1 SGDLS and CDR2 YYNGEE. CDR3 sequence: CASSVEDGANVLTF. As DNA, the CDR3 is TGTGCCAGCAGCGTAGAGGACGGGGCCAACGTCCTGACTTTC.

This clonotype has a handful of counts. V is TRBV12-3 or TRBV12-4 and J is TRBJ2-1, with D possibly matching TRBD1 (6 bases). The CDR3 length is 13 residues. Trimming removed 6 bases from V and 7 bases from J, with 13 bases in between. CDR3: CASSPGRGNEQFF. The CDR3 coding sequence is TGTGCCAGCAGCCCCGGAAGGGGGAATGAGCAGTTCTTC.

The chain employs TRBV30 and TRBJ2-1; TRBD2 is a possible D gene (5 bases). The CDR3 has 12 residues. Per the germline V gene, CDR1 is GTSNPN and CDR2 is SVGIG (reference sequence). The V and J ends lost 5 bases and 9 bases respectively, with 14 bases between them. The CDR3 sequence is CAWGEGGGEQFF. CDR3 bases: TGTGCCTGGGGAGAGGGTGGTGGTGAGCAGTTCTTC.

Only a few counts were recorded for this clonotype. The CDR3 region is CASSLRGLADRNEQFF. In nucleotides, the CDR3 is TGTGCCAGCAGTCTAAGGGGACTAGCGGACAGGAATGAGCAGTTCTTC. The chain links TRBV28 to TRBJ2-1, with 11 bases fitting TRBD2. J gave up 7 bases and V 5 bases, and 10 bases lay outside the gene matches. The CDR3 contains 16 residues. The germline CDR1 and CDR2 sequences are MDHEN and SYDVKM.

This sequence joins TRBV29-1 and TRBJ2-7, with 11 bases that match TRBD1. CDR3 length: 15 amino acids. Germline V gives CDR1 SQVTM, CDR2 ANQGSEA. CDR3 in amino acids: CSGTGGTSGEYEQYF. DNA of the CDR3: TGCTCCGGGACAGGGGGGACCTCAGGGGAATACGAGCAGTACTTC.

This clonotype showed up many times. The chain combines TRBV27 with TRBJ2-3, with D hard to call. Trimming cost V 4 bases and J 0 bases, with 17 bases left between them. The CDR3 is 17 residues long. CDR1 and CDR2 (germline): MNHEY, SMNVEV (reference sequence). DNA for the CDR3: TGTGCCAGCAGTTCCGCATTATCGGAGTTTAGCACAGATACGCAGTATTTT. Its translation is CASSSALSEFSTDTQYF.